A single sample gave rise to the 16 T cell receptor beta chains below, sequenced in a study of shared clonotypes between healthy human individuals (TCRdb year 2020). The receptor library was made with the immunoSEQ multiplex PCR assay. Sourced from immuneACCESS, this table was stored by TCRdb with only in-frame sequences that have V and J called. A share of the clones is absent; for the studies checked, an unresolved V gene accounts for under half, and the remainder has no known explanation. The sample table records approximately 1.5 million clones; around 98.5% of these occur just once. The biggest ten clones account for about 0.4% of the sample. Specimen: naive CD4+ T cells sorted from blood. What this sample's cell subset or site label stands for: CD45RA+ positively selected. These receptor sequences come from a man between 25 and 39 years old in good health.

The chain uses TRBV25-1 and TRBJ1-4; D perhaps matches TRBD1 (5 bases). The length of the CDR3 is 15 residues. Germline loops: CDR1 MGHDK, CDR2 SYGVNS. V was pared by 3 bases and J by 0 bases, with 8 bases between. CDR3 loop: CASSDAGPTNEKLFF. The CDR3 DNA sequence: TGTGCCAGCAGTGACGCAGGGCCAACTAATGAAAAACTGTTTTTT. The variable domain in full, completed from reference TRBV25-1 and TRBJ1-4, reads EADIYQTPRYLVIGTGKKITLECSQTMGHDKMYWYQQDPGMELHLIHYSYGVNSTEKGDLSSESTVSRIRTEHFPLTLESARPSHTSQYLCASSDAGPTNEKLFFGSGTQLSVL.

The chain joins TRBV5-1 to TRBJ2-5; D is perhaps TRBD1 (7 bases). CDR1 is SGHRS, CDR2 YFSETQ, per germline. The CDR3 runs to 16 residues. V was pared by 6 bases and J by 2 bases, with 20 bases between. CDR3 sequence reads: CASTGGRQGGQETQYF. CDR3 DNA sequence: TGCGCCAGCACAGGGGGGAGGCAGGGAGGACAAGAGACCCAGTACTTC.

The V gene is TRBV19, the J gene TRBJ2-6, with TRBD1 matching 11 bases. The CDR3 length is 17 residues. The V gene end was trimmed by 4 bases and the J gene end by 2 bases; junction bases not matched to a gene: 4. Per germline, CDR1 LNHDA and CDR2 SQIVND (reference sequence). The DNA for the CDR3 is TGTGCCAGTAGTACGCCGGGACAGGGGGCTGGGGCCAACGTCCTGACTTTC. It is translated as CASSTPGQGAGANVLTF. The full variable domain, in which reference TRBV19 and TRBJ2-6 provide the parts outside the CDR3, is DGGITQSPKYLFRKEGQNVTLSCEQNLNHDAMYWYRQDPGQGLRLIYYSQIVNDFQKGDIAEGYSVSREKKESFPLTVTSAQKNPTAFYLCASSTPGQGAGANVLTFGAGSRLTVL.

Concerning this clone itself: Other DNA sequences in the same sample also yield this CDR3. The chain uses TRBV6-5 and TRBJ2-3, with D maybe TRBD2 (6 bases). This CDR3 region has 15 residues. CDR1 and CDR2 (germline): MNHEY, SVGAGI. The V and J ends lost 2 bases and 3 bases respectively, with 12 bases between them. CDR3 coding DNA: TGTGCCAGCAGTTACGGAGGGCTAGGGACAGATACGCAGTATTTT. This sequence encodes CASSYGGLGTDTQYF.

The chain combines TRBV6-6 with TRBJ1-2; 7 bases are shared with TRBD1. This CDR3 is built from 14 residues. Looked up from germline, CDR1 is MNHNY and CDR2 is SVGAGI (reference sequence). The V gene end was trimmed by 2 bases and the J gene end by 8 bases; junction bases not matched to a gene: 8. CDR3: CASSYPTGDSGYTF. The CDR3 region has the DNA TGTGCCAGCAGTTACCCCACAGGGGACAGCGGCTACACCTTC.

The genes are TRBV7-9 and TRBJ2-7, with 9 bases identical to TRBD1. Germline V gene data show CDR1 as SEHNR and CDR2 as FQNEAQ (reference sequence). The CDR3 extends over 17 amino acids. Trimming cost V 1 base and J 3 bases; bases outside gene matches: 10. This CDR3 reads CASSLGSRQGVNYEQYF. The DNA for the CDR3 is TGTGCCAGCAGCTTAGGAAGTCGACAGGGGGTTAACTACGAGCAGTACTTC.

V usage is TRBV19 and J usage is TRBJ2-2; D is ambiguous. This CDR3 has 14 residues. V shed 7 bases and J shed 0 bases, with 9 bases lying between them. The germline CDR1 and CDR2 sequences are LNHDA and SQIVND (reference sequence). CDR3 coding DNA: TGTGCCAGTACAAGTGGCACGAACACCGGGGAGCTGTTTTTT. Translating gives CASTSGTNTGELFF.

Here the CDR3 reads CASSQEGPVETQYF. In DNA form, the CDR3 reads TGTGCCAGCAGTCAGGAGGGACCCGTTGAGACCCAGTACTTC. The chain links TRBV2 to TRBJ2-5, with TRBD2 as a possible D gene (6 bases). The length of the CDR3 is 14 residues. Germline V gene sequence: CDR1 SNHLY, CDR2 FYNNEI. The ends were cut back, 5 bases at V and 5 bases at J, with 15 bases in the middle.

This clone was counted only a few times. The rearrangement joins TRBV11-3 to TRBJ2-1, with D perhaps TRBD1 (8 bases). The CDR3 spans 16 residues. Germline-derived CDR1 and CDR2 are SGHNT and YENEEA. Trimming left V 5 bases short and J 3 bases short, with 17 bases between. CDR3 protein: CASSGRDRLGYNEQFF. CDR3 in DNA: TGTGCCAGCAGCGGGAGGGACAGGTTGGGCTACAATGAGCAGTTCTTC. Together with reference TRBV11-3 and TRBJ2-1, the CDR3 gives the full variable domain: EAGVVQSPRYKIIEKKQPVAFWCNPISGHNTLYWYLQNLGQGPELLIRYENEEAVDDSQLPKDRFSAERLKGVDSTLKIQPAELGDSAVYLCASSGRDRLGYNEQFFGPGTRLTVL.

V gene TRBV10-3 combines with J gene TRBJ1-2; D is unclear. The CDR3 loop spans 16 amino acids. V shed 0 bases and J shed 6 bases, with 17 bases lying between them. CDR1 ENHRY and CDR2 SYGVKD come from the germline V gene. CDR3 loop: CAISESIIPFKDGYTF. The CDR3 coding sequence is TGTGCCATCAGTGAGTCGATAATACCCTTTAAGGATGGCTACACCTTC.

V usage is TRBV7-2 and J usage is TRBJ2-1; a weak D match, TRBD1 (6 bases). The CDR3 contains 11 residues. Germline loops: CDR1 SGHTA, CDR2 FQGNSA. The V gene lost 4 bases and the J gene lost 12 bases, with 10 bases spanning the gap. CDR3 coding DNA: TGTGCCAGCAGCTACGACAGGTCGCAGTTCTTC. Translating it yields CASSYDRSQFF.

The chain recombines TRBV28 with TRBJ2-7, with TRBD1 matching over 10 bases. The CDR3 has 14 amino acids. Trimming at V came to 7 bases and at J to 5 bases, leaving 8 bases not matched to a gene. Germline loops: CDR1 MDHEN, CDR2 SYDVKM. CDR3 residues: CASNSGTGVHEQYF. Written as DNA, the CDR3 is TGTGCCAGCAACTCCGGGACAGGGGTCCACGAGCAGTACTTC.

The table lists this clone with a count of one. The chain links TRBV6-4 to TRBJ2-2, with 10 nucleotides matching TRBD2. The CDR3 has 17 residues. The trim removed 2 bases at V and 5 bases at J, leaving 8 bases unmatched. Germline CDR1 and CDR2: MRHNA and SNTAGT. DNA for the CDR3: TGTGCCAGCAGTGACGTAGCGGGAGGTCATGTTACCGGGGAGCTGTTTTTT. It specifies CASSDVAGGHVTGELFF.

The genes are TRBV6-6 and TRBJ1-3; D call uncertain. The V and J ends lost 7 bases and 0 bases respectively, with 4 bases between them. Germline V gives CDR1 MNHNY, CDR2 SVGAGI (reference sequence). The CDR3 covers 12 residues. The CDR3 coding sequence is TGTGCCAGCACTTCCTCTGGAAACACCATATATTTT. Residues: CASTSSGNTIYF.

The gene calls are TRBV12-5 and TRBJ1-2; perhaps TRBD1 as D (6 bases). V lost 1 base, J lost 6 bases, and 15 bases lay in between. This CDR3 is 15 amino acids long. Germline V gene data show CDR1 as LGHNT and CDR2 as FRNRAP. The CDR3 sequence is CASGLDQGIVNGYTF. Here the CDR3 DNA reads TGTGCTAGTGGTTTGGATCAGGGGATTGTCAATGGCTACACCTTC.

As to this clone: Other DNA sequences in this sample translate to the same CDR3. The chain recombines TRBV5-4 with TRBJ2-5; D is perhaps TRBD1 (5 bases). This CDR3 contains 14 residues. Looked up from germline, CDR1 is SGHNT and CDR2 is YYREEE (reference sequence). V gave up 0 bases and J gave up 5 bases, with 11 bases separating them. The CDR3 DNA is TGTGCCAGCAGCTTGGAGCCAGGGAAGGAGACCCAGTACTTC. Amino acids: CASSLEPGKETQYF. The variable domain in full, with the rest retrieved from reference TRBV5-4 and TRBJ2-5, is ETGVTQSPTHLIKTRGQQVTLRCSSQSGHNTVSWYQQALGQGPQFIFQYYREEENGRGNFPPRFSGLQFPNYSSELNVNALELDDSALYLCASSLEPGKETQYFGPGTRLLVL.